What follows are 9 T cell receptor beta chains derived from one specimen sequenced in a study of blood T cell repertoires in COVID-19. Only in-frame clones appear in the TCRdb table, and some are missing; sequencing was by immunoSEQ multiplex PCR. Of over 100,000 clones listed, about four fifths are singletons. Input material: peripheral blood. All receptors come from a woman aged 80 or over with acute or convalescent COVID-19.

The chain employs TRBV6-1 and TRBJ1-2, with D possibly matching TRBD1 (5 bases). Trimming pared 3 bases from V and 5 bases from J, leaving 16 bases between. The V gene's germline CDR1 is MNHNS and CDR2 SASEGT. This CDR3 contains 15 residues. This chain's CDR3 is CASSEAGWVGYGYTF. CDR3 coding DNA: TGTGCCAGCAGTGAGGCAGGGTGGGTTGGTTATGGCTACACCTTC.

The chain carries TRBV4-2 and TRBJ2-7; 7 bases are shared with TRBD1. The CDR3 covers 14 residues. V lost 4 bases and J lost 4; bases outside the gene matches: 7. Germline loops: CDR1 LGHNA, CDR2 YNFKEQ. The CDR3 spells CASSLERGQYEQYF. CDR3 sequence (DNA): TGTGCCAGCAGCCTCGAAAGGGGGCAGTACGAGCAGTACTTC.

This clone showed up just a few times. CDR3 protein: CASSLNGRATNEKLFF. CDR3 DNA sequence: TGTGCCAGCAGCTTAAACGGTCGCGCAACTAATGAAAAACTGTTTTTT. J is TRBJ1-4 and V is TRBV7-2; D call uncertain. CDR1 is SGHTA and CDR2 is FQGNSA in the germline V gene. Trimming removed 2 bases at V and 0 bases at J, with 10 bases between. The CDR3 has 16 amino acids.

The chain carries TRBV9 and TRBJ1-2; D remains unclear. The CDR3 sequence is 13 residues long. Trimming took off 0 bases at V and 8 bases at J, with 11 bases between the two ends. Germline CDR1 reads SGDLS; CDR2 reads YYNGEE. The CDR3 nucleotides read TGTGCCAGCAGCGTAGGGGGAGCCGCCGGCTACACCTTC. Its translation: CASSVGGAAGYTF.

V and J are TRBV15 and TRBJ2-7; D is ambiguous. V was clipped by 5 bases and J by 0 bases, with 11 bases between them. This CDR3 is 14 amino acids long. Germline values: CDR1 LNHNV, CDR2 YYDKDF (reference sequence). CDR3 coding DNA: TGTGCCACCAGCGCCAGGATGAGCTCCTACGAGCAGTACTTC. Encoded protein: CATSARMSSYEQYF.

The chain couples TRBV4-2 to TRBJ1-3; a weak D match, TRBD1 (5 bases). The germline V and J ends were trimmed by 4 bases and 2 bases, with 15 bases remaining between them. CDR1 and CDR2 from the germline V gene are LGHNA and YNFKEQ. The CDR3 spans 16 residues. The CDR3 loop reads CASSREDIQPGNTIYF. CDR3 DNA: TGTGCCAGCAGCCGAGAGGACATCCAACCTGGAAACACCATATATTTT.

The J gene is TRBJ1-6, the V gene TRBV2, with a possible D match to TRBD1 (5 bases). This CDR3 has 13 amino acids. V lost 5 bases and J lost 8, with 10 bases in between. In germline, CDR1 is SNHLY, CDR2 FYNNEI. The DNA of the CDR3 is TGTGCCAGCAGTCCAAGGGGATATTCACCCCTCCACTTT. This translates into CASSPRGYSPLHF.

The V call is TRBV11-2, the J call TRBJ2-2; tentative D call: TRBD1 (5 bases). The CDR3 spans 13 residues. Trimming pared 4 bases from V and 7 bases from J, leaving 10 bases between. The germline gives CDR1 SGHAT, CDR2 FQNNGV. The CDR3 loop is CASSSQGDGELFF. Here the CDR3 DNA reads TGTGCCAGCAGCTCCCAAGGGGACGGGGAGCTGTTTTTT.

The rearrangement uses TRBV6-5 and TRBJ1-6, with D perhaps TRBD1 (6 bases). Deletions cut 7 bases from V and 10 bases from J, with 11 bases between. Germline V gene sequence: CDR1 MNHEY, CDR2 SVGAGI. This CDR3 has 12 residues. The CDR3 region has the DNA TGTGCCAGCACCTCGAGGGGGTCACCCCTCCACTTT. Amino acids: CASTSRGSPLHF.